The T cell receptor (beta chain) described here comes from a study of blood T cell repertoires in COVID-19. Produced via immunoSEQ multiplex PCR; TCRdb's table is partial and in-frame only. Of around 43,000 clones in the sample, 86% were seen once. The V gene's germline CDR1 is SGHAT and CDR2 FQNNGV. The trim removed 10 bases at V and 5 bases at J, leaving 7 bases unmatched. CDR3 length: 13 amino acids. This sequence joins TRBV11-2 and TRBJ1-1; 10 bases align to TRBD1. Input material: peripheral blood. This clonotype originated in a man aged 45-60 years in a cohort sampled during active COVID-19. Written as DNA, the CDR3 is TGTGCCACAGGACAGGGGGGATATACTGAAGCTTTCTTT. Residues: CATGQGGYTEAFF.